This is a list of T cell receptor beta chains from one sample in a study of T cell responses to AZD1222 COVID-19 vaccine. Profiled with immunoSEQ multiplex PCR; TCRdb holds only in-frame clones, not every one. Here the sample spans tens of thousands of clones, nearly 90% being singletons. The specimen comprised peripheral blood, sampled 28 days after the second AZD1222 dose. The receptors originated from an adult who received the AZD1222 COVID-19 vaccine. Both conserved end residues are part of each CDR3. D genes are given only for firm matches. Only some rows state a clone size, as once, few, many or a class for expanded clones.

TRBV29-1	.	few	TRBJ1-1	CSVESSDSEAFF	TGCAGCGTTGAATCCAGCGACTCTGAAGCTTTCTTT
TRBV3-1/TRBV3-2	TRBD2	.	TRBJ2-5	CASSQGLAEETQYF	TGTGCCAGCAGCCAAGGACTAGCTGAAGAGACCCAGTACTTC
TRBV7-9	.	.	TRBJ2-7	CASSLGGGGLDEQYF	TGTGCCAGCAGCTTAGGCGGTGGGGGTCTAGACGAGCAGTACTTC
TRBV5-1	TRBD1	.	TRBJ2-2	CASSYTGGTGELFF	TGCGCCAGCAGTTACACAGGGGGCACCGGGGAGCTGTTTTTT
TRBV5-5	.	.	TRBJ1-5	CASSLEGWGNQPQHF	TGTGCCAGCAGCTTGGAGGGCTGGGGCAATCAGCCCCAGCATTTT
TRBV21-1	.	.	TRBJ1-1	CARDREAFF	TGTGCCCGCGACCGAGAAGCTTTCTTT
TRBV11-2	TRBD2	.	TRBJ2-7	CASTFRREGGEQYF	TGTGCCAGCACCTTTCGGAGGGAGGGCGGAGAGCAGTACTTC
TRBV30	TRBD1	.	TRBJ2-7	CAWSAGTGAYEQYF	TGTGCCTGGAGTGCCGGGACAGGGGCCTACGAGCAGTACTTC
TRBV5-1	.	.	TRBJ2-2	CASSLLPGDRELFF	TGCGCCAGCAGCCTCTTGCCGGGAGATAGGGAGCTGTTTTTT
TRBV3-1/TRBV3-2	.	.	TRBJ1-1	CASSQNSPEAFF	TGTGCCAGCAGCCAAAACAGTCCCGAAGCTTTCTTT
TRBV11-3	TRBD1	.	TRBJ2-3	CASSLTGSTDTQYF	TGTGCCAGCAGCTTGACAGGGAGCACAGATACGCAGTATTTT
TRBV4-2	TRBD2	.	TRBJ2-7	CASSPTPGLGYEQYF	TGTGCCAGCAGTCCTACCCCGGGACTAGGCTACGAGCAGTACTTC
TRBV28	TRBD2	.	TRBJ2-7	CASTLAASYEQYF	TGTGCCAGCACCCTAGCGGCCTCCTACGAGCAGTACTTC
TRBV28	TRBD1	.	TRBJ1-2	CASRTGYGYTF	TGTGCCAGCAGGACAGGGTATGGCTACACCTTC
TRBV5-1	.	.	TRBJ2-2	CASSLELQGSAGELFF	TGCGCCAGCAGCTTGGAGTTACAGGGTAGTGCCGGGGAGCTGTTTTTT
TRBV24-1	.	.	TRBJ1-1	CATSDRRNTEAFF	TGTGCCACCAGTGATAGACGTAACACTGAAGCTTTCTTT
TRBV5-1	TRBD2	.	TRBJ2-3	CASSRNRGLAVSDTQYF	TGCGCCAGCAGCCGCAACCGGGGACTAGCGGTTTCAGATACGCAGTATTTT
TRBV13	.	.	TRBJ1-1	CASSLRSANTEAFF	TGTGCCAGCAGCCTCAGGAGCGCGAACACTGAAGCTTTCTTT
TRBV2	TRBD2	once	TRBJ2-2	CASNFASGDTGELFF	TGTGCCAGCAATTTCGCTAGCGGAGACACCGGGGAGCTGTTTTTT
TRBV29-1	TRBD2	.	TRBJ2-1	CSVEWGLAGVGEQFF	TGCAGCGTTGAATGGGGTCTAGCGGGAGTCGGTGAGCAGTTCTTC
TRBV11-3	.	once	TRBJ1-3	CASSPQRGVFSGNTIYF	TGTGCCAGCAGCCCCCAGCGCGGGGTTTTCTCTGGAAACACCATATATTTT
TRBV5-1	.	.	TRBJ2-4	CASSLYGAGKNIQYF	TGCGCCAGCAGCTTGTATGGGGCGGGGAAAAACATTCAGTACTTC
TRBV7-2	TRBD1	.	TRBJ1-2	CASSPRQGAPSGYTF	TGTGCCAGCAGCCCCAGACAGGGGGCGCCATCTGGCTACACCTTC
TRBV3-1/TRBV3-2	.	.	TRBJ2-1	CASSARYEQFF	TGTGCCAGCAGCGCCCGGTATGAGCAGTTCTTC
TRBV29-1	.	.	TRBJ2-3	CSVVGAASTDTQYF	TGCAGCGTTGTCGGGGCGGCTAGCACAGATACGCAGTATTTT
TRBV4-2	TRBD2	.	TRBJ2-7	CASSQERLAGVYEQYF	TGTGCCAGCAGCCAAGAGCGGCTAGCGGGAGTCTACGAGCAGTACTTC
TRBV5-1	.	.	TRBJ2-2	CASSWTTGELFF	TGCGCCAGCAGCTGGACGACCGGGGAGCTGTTTTTT
TRBV28	.	.	TRBJ2-3	CASSPQGRTDTQYF	TGTGCCAGCAGTCCACAGGGTCGCACAGATACGCAGTATTTT
TRBV7-8	.	.	TRBJ2-7	CASSSGLLEQYF	TGTGCCAGCAGCTCAGGACTACTCGAGCAGTACTTC
TRBV21-1	.	.	TRBJ1-2	CASSQGHGYTF	TGTGCCAGCAGCCAGGGTCATGGCTACACCTTC
TRBV10-3	.	.	TRBJ1-6	CAISDQREESDPHF	TGTGCCATCAGTGACCAACGGGAGGAGTCGGATCCCCACTTT
TRBV5-1	TRBD1	once	TRBJ2-2	CASSLDGTDTGELFF	TGCGCCAGCAGCTTGGACGGGACAGACACCGGGGAGCTGTTTTTT
TRBV5-5	TRBD2	.	TRBJ2-5	CASSQRDSRRETQYF	TGTGCCAGCAGCCAGCGGGATAGCCGCCGAGAGACCCAGTACTTC
TRBV19	.	.	TRBJ2-2	CASSMPFANTGELFF	TGTGCCAGTAGTATGCCCTTCGCTAACACCGGGGAGCTGTTTTTT
TRBV20-1	.	.	TRBJ1-1	CSASFNPAMNTEAFF	TGCAGTGCTAGTTTCAACCCAGCTATGAACACTGAAGCTTTCTTT
TRBV11-2	.	.	TRBJ1-6	CASSLGGGYSPLHF	TGTGCCAGCAGCTTGGGGGGCGGGTATTCACCCCTCCACTTT
TRBV7-2	.	.	TRBJ1-1	CASSLARGSSEAFF	TGTGCCAGCAGCTTAGCAAGGGGCAGCTCTGAAGCTTTCTTT
TRBV30	TRBD1	.	TRBJ1-2	CAWRDSKTANYGYTF	TGTGCCTGGCGGGACAGCAAGACGGCTAACTATGGCTACACCTTC
TRBV6-4	TRBD1	many	TRBJ1-1	CASSQGENTEAFF	TGTGCCAGCAGTCAGGGGGAGAACACTGAAGCTTTCTTT
TRBV5-4	.	few	TRBJ1-1	CASSPTPGYTEAFF	TGTGCCAGCAGCCCGACACCCGGATACACTGAAGCTTTCTTT
TRBV10-1	.	once	TRBJ2-7	CASSGEVGHAYEQYF	TGCGCCAGCAGTGGGGAGGTGGGACATGCCTACGAGCAGTACTTC
TRBV27	TRBD2	.	TRBJ2-1	CASSLTREGGNEQFF	TGTGCCAGCAGTTTGACGCGGGAGGGTGGAAATGAGCAGTTCTTC
TRBV3-1/TRBV3-2	.	.	TRBJ2-7	CASSQSALTGVEQYF	TGTGCCAGCAGCCAATCGGCTTTAACGGGGGTCGAGCAGTACTTC